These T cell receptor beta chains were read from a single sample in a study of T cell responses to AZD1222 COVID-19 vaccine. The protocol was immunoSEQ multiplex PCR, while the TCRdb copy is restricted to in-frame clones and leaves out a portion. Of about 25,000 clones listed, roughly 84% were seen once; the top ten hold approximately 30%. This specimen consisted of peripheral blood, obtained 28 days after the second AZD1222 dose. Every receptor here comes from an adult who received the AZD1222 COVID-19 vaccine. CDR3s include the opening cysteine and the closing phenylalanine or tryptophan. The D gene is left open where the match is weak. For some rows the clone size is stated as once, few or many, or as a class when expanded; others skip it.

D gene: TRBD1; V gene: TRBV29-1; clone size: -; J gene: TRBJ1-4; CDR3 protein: CSGGQGIEKLFF; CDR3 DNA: TGCAGCGGGGGACAGGGGATTGAAAAACTGTTTTTT
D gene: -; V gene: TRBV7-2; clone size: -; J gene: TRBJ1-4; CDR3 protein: CASIQGATNEKLFF; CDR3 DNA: TGTGCCAGCATCCAGGGTGCAACTAATGAAAAACTGTTTTTT
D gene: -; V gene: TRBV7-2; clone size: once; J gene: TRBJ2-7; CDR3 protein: CASSQDYYEQYF; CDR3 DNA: TGTGCCAGCAGCCAAGACTACTACGAGCAGTACTTC
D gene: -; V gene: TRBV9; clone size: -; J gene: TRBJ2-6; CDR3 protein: CASSDLHSGANVLTF; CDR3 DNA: TGTGCCAGCAGCGATCTTCACTCTGGGGCCAACGTCCTGACTTTC
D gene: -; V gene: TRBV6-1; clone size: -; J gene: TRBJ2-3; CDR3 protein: CASSDFKTDTQYF; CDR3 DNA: TGTGCCAGCAGTGATTTTAAAACAGATACGCAGTATTTT
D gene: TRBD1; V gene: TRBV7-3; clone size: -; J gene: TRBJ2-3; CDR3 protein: CASSPMGQGADTQYF; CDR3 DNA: TGTGCCAGCAGCCCAATGGGACAGGGGGCAGATACGCAGTATTTT
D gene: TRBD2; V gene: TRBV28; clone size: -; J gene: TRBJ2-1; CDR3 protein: CASSSPWTSGTGNEQFF; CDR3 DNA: TGTGCCAGCAGTTCCCCTTGGACTAGCGGAACGGGGAATGAGCAGTTCTTC
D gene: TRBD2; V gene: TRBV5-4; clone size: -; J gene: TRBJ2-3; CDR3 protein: CASSQRTSGTDTQYF; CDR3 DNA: TGTGCCAGCAGCCAACGGACTAGCGGGACAGATACGCAGTATTTT
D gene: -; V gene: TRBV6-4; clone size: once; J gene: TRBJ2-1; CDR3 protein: CATSRASSYNEQFF; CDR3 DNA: TGTGCCACCTCCAGAGCGAGCTCCTACAATGAGCAGTTCTTC
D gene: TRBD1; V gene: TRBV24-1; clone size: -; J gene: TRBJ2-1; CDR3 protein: CATSDPGTGVDEQFF; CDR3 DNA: TGTGCCACCAGTGACCCCGGGACAGGGGTCGATGAGCAGTTCTTC
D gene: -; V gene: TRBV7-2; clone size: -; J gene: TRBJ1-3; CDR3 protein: CASSTVPVFGNTIYF; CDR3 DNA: TGTGCCAGCAGCACCGTTCCGGTATTCGGAAACACCATATATTTT
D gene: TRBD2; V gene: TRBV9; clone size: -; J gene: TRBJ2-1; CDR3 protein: CASSVGPGLAGDEQFF; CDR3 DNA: TGTGCCAGCAGCGTAGGCCCAGGGCTAGCGGGAGATGAGCAGTTCTTC
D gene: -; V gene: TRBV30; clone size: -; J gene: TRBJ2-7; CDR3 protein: CAWNRDIYEQYF; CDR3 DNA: TGTGCCTGGAACCGGGACATCTACGAGCAGTACTTC
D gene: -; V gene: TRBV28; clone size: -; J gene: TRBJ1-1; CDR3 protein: CASSLGAGGGTEAFF; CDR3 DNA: TGTGCCAGCAGTTTAGGGGCCGGGGGGGGCACTGAAGCTTTCTTT
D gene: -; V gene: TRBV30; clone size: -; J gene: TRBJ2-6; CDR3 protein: CAWSLPRRGANVLTF; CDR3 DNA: TGTGCCTGGAGTCTTCCCAGGCGTGGGGCCAACGTCCTGACTTTC